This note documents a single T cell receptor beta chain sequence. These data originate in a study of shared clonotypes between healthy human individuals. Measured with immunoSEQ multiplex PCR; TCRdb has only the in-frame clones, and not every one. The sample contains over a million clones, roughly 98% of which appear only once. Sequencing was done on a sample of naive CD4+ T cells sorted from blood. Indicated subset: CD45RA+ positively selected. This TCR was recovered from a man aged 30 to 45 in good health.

This chain's CDR3 is CASSEATGLGRPQHF. Written as DNA, the CDR3 is TGTGCCAGCAGTGAGGCCACAGGGCTGGGACGGCCCCAGCATTTT. The chain couples TRBV2 to TRBJ1-5, with D possibly matching TRBD1 (6 bases). The CDR3 has 15 residues. CDR1 SNHLY and CDR2 FYNNEI come from the germline V gene. Trimming shortened V by 3 bases and J by 9 bases, and 18 bases separated the two germline ends.